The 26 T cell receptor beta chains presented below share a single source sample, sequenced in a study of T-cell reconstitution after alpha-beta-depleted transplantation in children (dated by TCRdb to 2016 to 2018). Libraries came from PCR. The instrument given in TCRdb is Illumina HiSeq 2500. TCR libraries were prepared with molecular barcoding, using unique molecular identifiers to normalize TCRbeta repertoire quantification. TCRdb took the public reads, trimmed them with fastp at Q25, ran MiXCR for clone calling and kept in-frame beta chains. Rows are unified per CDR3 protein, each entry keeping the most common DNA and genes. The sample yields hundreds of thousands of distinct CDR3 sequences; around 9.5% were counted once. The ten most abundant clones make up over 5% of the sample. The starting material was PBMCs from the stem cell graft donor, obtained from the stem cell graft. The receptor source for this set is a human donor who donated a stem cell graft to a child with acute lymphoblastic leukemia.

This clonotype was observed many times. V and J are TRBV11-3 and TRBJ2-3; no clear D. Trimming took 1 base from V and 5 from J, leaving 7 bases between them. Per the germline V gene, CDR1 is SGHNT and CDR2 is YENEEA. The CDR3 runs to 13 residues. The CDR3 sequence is CASSLGRLDTQYF. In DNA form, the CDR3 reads TGTGCCAGCAGCTTAGGCCGGTTAGATACGCAGTATTTT.

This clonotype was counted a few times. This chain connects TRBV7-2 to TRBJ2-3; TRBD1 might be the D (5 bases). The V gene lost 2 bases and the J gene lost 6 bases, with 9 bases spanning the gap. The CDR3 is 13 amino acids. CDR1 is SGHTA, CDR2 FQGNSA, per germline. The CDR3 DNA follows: TGTGCCAGCAGCTTAATTCAGGGCGATACGCAGTATTTT. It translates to CASSLIQGDTQYF.

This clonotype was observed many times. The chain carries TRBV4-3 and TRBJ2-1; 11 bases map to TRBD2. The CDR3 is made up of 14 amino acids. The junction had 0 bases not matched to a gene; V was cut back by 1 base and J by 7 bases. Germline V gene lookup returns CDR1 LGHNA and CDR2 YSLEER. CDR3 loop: CASSQGLAGNEQFF. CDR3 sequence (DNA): TGCGCCAGCAGCCAAGGACTAGCGGGGAATGAGCAGTTCTTC.

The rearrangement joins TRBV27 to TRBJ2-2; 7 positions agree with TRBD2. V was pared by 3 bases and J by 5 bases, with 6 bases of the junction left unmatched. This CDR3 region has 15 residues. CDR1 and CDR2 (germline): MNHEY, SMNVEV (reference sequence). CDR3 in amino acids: CASSFGSRGTGELFF. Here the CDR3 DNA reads TGTGCCAGCAGTTTCGGGTCGCGGGGGACCGGGGAGCTGTTTTTT.

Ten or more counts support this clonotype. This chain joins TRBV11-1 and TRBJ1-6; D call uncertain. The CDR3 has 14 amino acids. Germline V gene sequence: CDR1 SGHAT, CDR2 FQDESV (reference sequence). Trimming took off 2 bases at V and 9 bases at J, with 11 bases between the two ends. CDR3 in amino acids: CASSLSNYGSPLHF. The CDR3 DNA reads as TGTGCCAGCAGCTTATCAAACTACGGTTCACCCCTCCACTTT.

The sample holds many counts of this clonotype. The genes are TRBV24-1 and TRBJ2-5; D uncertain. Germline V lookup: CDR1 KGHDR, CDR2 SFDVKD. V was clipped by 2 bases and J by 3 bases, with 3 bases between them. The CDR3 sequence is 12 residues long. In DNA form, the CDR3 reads TGTGCCACCAGTGATTACGAAGAGACCCAGTACTTC. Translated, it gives CATSDYEETQYF.

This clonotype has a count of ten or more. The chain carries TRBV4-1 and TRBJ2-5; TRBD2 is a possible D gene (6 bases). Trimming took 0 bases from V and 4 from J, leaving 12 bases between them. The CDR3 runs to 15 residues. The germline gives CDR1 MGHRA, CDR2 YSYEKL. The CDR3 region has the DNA TGCGCCAGCAGCCAAGACAGTCCCGGGGGAGAGACCCAGTACTTC. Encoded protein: CASSQDSPGGETQYF.

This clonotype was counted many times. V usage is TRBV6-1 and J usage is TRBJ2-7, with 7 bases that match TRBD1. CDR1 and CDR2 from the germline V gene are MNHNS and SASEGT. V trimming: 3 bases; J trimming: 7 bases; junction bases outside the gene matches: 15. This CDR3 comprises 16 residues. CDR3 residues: CASSEYETGLGLEQYF. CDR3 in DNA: TGTGCCAGCAGTGAGTATGAGACAGGGTTGGGCTTGGAGCAGTACTTC.

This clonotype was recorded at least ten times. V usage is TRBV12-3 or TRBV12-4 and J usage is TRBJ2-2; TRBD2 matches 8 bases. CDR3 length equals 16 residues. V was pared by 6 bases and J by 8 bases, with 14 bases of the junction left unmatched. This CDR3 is CASSAGTRIWEGELFF. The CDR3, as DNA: TGTGCCAGCAGCGCCGGGACTAGGATTTGGGAAGGGGAGCTGTTTTTT.

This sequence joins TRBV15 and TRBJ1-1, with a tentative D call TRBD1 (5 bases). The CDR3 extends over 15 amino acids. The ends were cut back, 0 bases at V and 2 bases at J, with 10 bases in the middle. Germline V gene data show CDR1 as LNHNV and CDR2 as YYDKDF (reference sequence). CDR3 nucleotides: TGTGCCACCAGCAGAGATAAAGGGGCCAACACTGAAGCTTTCTTT. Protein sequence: CATSRDKGANTEAFF.

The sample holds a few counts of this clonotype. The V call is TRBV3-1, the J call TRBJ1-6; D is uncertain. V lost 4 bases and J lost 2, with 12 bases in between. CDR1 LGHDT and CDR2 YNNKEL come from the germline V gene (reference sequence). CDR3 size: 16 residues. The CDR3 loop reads CASSPTLQTYNSPLHF. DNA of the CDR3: TGTGCCAGCAGCCCTACCCTACAAACCTATAATTCACCCCTCCACTTT.

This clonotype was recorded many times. As DNA, the CDR3 is TGCAGCGTTGAGACCTTCGGGGGCGGGGGGGTCTCCTACAATGAGCAGTTCTTC. This translates into CSVETFGGGGVSYNEQFF. This rearrangement joins TRBV29-1 to TRBJ2-1; 9 bases agree with TRBD2. Losses at the gene ends were 3 bases for V and 0 bases for J; bases not matched to a gene: 12. CDR3 length: 18 residues. Germline V gene data show CDR1 as SQVTM and CDR2 as ANQGSEA.

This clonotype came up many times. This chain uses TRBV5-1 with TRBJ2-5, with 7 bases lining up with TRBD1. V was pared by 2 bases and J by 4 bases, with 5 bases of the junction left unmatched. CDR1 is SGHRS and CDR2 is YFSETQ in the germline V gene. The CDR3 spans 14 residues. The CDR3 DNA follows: TGCGCCAGCAGCTTATCCGACAGGGTAGAGACCCAGTACTTC. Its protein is CASSLSDRVETQYF.

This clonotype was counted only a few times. CDR3 region: CASSSDSNEQYF. The CDR3 DNA reads as TGTGCCAGCAGTTCCGACAGCAACGAGCAGTACTTC. The rearrangement uses TRBV27 and TRBJ2-7, with D perhaps matching TRBD1 (5 bases). Germline V CDR1 and CDR2: MNHEY, SMNVEV (reference sequence). V dropped 4 bases and J dropped 5 bases, with 9 bases sitting between them. This CDR3 spans 12 amino acids.

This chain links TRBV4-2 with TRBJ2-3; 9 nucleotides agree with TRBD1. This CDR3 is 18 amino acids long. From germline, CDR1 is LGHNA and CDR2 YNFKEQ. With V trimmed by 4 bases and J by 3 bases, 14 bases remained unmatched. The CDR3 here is CASSPIRRDRVRTDTQYF. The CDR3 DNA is TGTGCCAGCAGCCCGATAAGACGGGACAGGGTTAGGACAGATACGCAGTATTTT.

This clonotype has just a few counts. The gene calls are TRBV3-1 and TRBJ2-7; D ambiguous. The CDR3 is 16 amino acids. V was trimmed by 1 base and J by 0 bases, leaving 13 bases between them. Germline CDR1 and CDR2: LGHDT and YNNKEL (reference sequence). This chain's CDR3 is CASSQVWQTGSYEQYF. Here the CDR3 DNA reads TGTGCCAGCAGCCAAGTGTGGCAGACCGGCTCCTACGAGCAGTACTTC.

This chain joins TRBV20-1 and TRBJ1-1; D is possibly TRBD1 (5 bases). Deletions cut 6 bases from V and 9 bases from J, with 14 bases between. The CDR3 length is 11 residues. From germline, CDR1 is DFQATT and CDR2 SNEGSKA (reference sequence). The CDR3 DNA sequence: TGCAGTGCCCAACTTCAGGGTAAAGCTTTCTTT. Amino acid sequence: CSAQLQGKAFF.

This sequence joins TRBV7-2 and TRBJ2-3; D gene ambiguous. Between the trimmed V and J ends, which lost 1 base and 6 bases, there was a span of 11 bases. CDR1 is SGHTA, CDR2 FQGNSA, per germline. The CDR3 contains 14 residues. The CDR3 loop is CASSLDTSVDTQYF. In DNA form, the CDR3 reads TGTGCCAGCAGCTTAGACACGAGCGTTGATACGCAGTATTTT.

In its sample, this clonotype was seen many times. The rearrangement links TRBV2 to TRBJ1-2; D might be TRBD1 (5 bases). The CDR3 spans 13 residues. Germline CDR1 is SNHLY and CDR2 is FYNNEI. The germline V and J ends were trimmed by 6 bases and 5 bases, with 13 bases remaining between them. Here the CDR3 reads CASRDSRQYGYTF. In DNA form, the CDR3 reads TGTGCCAGCAGAGACAGCCGCCAATATGGCTACACCTTC.

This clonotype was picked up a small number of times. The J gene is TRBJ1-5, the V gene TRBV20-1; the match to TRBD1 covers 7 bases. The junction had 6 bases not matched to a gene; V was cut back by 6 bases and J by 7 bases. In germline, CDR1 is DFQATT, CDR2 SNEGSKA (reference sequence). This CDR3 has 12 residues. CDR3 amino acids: CSAEGTVQPQHF. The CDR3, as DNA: TGCAGTGCCGAGGGGACAGTCCAGCCCCAGCATTTT.

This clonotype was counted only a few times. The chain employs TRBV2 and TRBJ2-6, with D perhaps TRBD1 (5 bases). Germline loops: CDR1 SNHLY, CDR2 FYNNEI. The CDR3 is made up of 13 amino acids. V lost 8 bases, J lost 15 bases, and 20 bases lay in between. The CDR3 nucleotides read TGTGCCAGCGCTCCGGGCTGGGAAAGGGGCCTGACTTTC. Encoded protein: CASAPGWERGLTF.

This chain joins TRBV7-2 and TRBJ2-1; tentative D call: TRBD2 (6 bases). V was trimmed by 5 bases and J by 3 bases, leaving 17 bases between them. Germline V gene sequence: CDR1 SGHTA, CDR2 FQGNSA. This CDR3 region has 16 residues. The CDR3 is CASSLVAARDYNEQFF. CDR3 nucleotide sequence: TGTGCCAGCAGCCTAGTAGCGGCCCGCGACTACAATGAGCAGTTCTTC. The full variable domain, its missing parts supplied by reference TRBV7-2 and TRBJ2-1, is GAGVSQSPSNKVTEKGKDVELRCDPISGHTALYWYRQSLGQGLEFLIYFQGNSAPDKSGLPSDRFSAERTGGSVSTLTIQRTQQEDSAVYLCASSLVAARDYNEQFFGPGTRLTVL.

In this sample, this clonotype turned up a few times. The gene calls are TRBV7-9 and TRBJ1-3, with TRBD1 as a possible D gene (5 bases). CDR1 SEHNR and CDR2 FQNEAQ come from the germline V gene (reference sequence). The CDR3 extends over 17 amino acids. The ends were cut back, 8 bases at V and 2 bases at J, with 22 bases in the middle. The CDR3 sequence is CASLPKAGSKTGNTIYF. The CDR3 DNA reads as TGTGCCAGCCTACCAAAAGCAGGGAGTAAAACTGGAAACACCATATATTTT.

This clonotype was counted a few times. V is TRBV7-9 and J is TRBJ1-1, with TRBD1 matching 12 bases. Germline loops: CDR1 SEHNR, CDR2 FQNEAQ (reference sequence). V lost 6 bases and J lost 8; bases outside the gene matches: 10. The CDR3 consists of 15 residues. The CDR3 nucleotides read TGTGCCAGCAGTGCCGGGACAGGGGGCTCAGCCGAAGCTTTCTTT. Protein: CASSAGTGGSAEAFF.

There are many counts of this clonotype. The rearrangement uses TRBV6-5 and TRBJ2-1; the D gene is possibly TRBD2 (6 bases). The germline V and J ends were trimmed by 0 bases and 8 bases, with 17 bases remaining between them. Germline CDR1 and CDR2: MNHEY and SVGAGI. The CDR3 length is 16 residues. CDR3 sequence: CASSYSGLSAPHEQFF. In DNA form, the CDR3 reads TGTGCCAGCAGTTACTCGGGACTTTCCGCCCCCCATGAGCAGTTCTTC.

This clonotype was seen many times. The CDR3 sequence: CASSLGDRGQPQHF. The CDR3 bases are TGCGCCAGCAGCTTGGGGGACAGGGGCCAGCCCCAGCATTTT. The chain links TRBV5-1 to TRBJ1-5; 10 nucleotides line up with TRBD1. V trimming: 0 bases; J trimming: 7 bases; junction bases outside the gene matches: 1. Germline V gives CDR1 SGHRS, CDR2 YFSETQ. CDR3 length: 14 amino acids.